The rows below give T cell receptor beta chains drawn from one sample of a study of chemoradiotherapy in HPV16-positive cancers. Sequenced by immunoSEQ multiplex PCR; TCRdb stores in-frame clones only, minus some. The sample has about 33,000 clones; roughly 86% are singletons. The sequences come from blood, collected from a patient who underwent chemoradiotherapy. The receptors stem from a human donor with HPV-associated anogenital cancer. CDR3s include the opening cysteine and the closing phenylalanine or tryptophan. The D gene is left open where the match is weak. Part of the rows lack a size; the others show once, few, many or a class for expanded clones.

cdr3_nt	cdr3_aa	j_call	v_call	d_call	clone_size
TGTGCCAGCAGTTACCCGACGGCAGGTGCGTGTTACGAGCAGTACTTC	CASSYPTAGACYEQYF	TRBJ2-7	TRBV6-5	-	-
TGTGCCAGCAGCTTACACGCGGGACAGACCTATGGCTACACCTTC	CASSLHAGQTYGYTF	TRBJ1-2	TRBV7-2	TRBD1	-
TGTGCCAGCAGTCTGACAGGGGGTGATGAAAAACTGTTTTTT	CASSLTGGDEKLFF	TRBJ1-4	TRBV6-1	TRBD1	-
TGTGCCAGCAGCTTCAGCGAAGGGCTGCACTATGGCTACACCTTC	CASSFSEGLHYGYTF	TRBJ1-2	TRBV5-6	-	-
TGTGCCAGTAGCCAACAGAGTAGGAGGGATCAGCCCCAGCATTTT	CASSQQSRRDQPQHF	TRBJ1-5	TRBV19	-	-
TGTGCCAGCAGGACCAGACAGGGATATTCTGGGGCCAACGTCCTGACTTTC	CASRTRQGYSGANVLTF	TRBJ2-6	TRBV2	TRBD1	-
TGTGCCAGCTCCTCGGACAGCAGCTCCTACAATGAGCAGTTCTTC	CASSSDSSSYNEQFF	TRBJ2-1	TRBV18	-	-
TGTGCCAGCAGCTTAGACAGGTACAATGAGCAGTTCTTC	CASSLDRYNEQFF	TRBJ2-1	TRBV7-6	-	-
TGTGCCATCAGTGAAGGGACAGGGTACTATGGCTACACCTTC	CAISEGTGYYGYTF	TRBJ1-2	TRBV10-3	TRBD1	-
TGTGCCAGCAGCTTTAATCACCCGGGACAGGGGGCCGAGACCCAGTACTTC	CASSFNHPGQGAETQYF	TRBJ2-5	TRBV7-6	TRBD1	-
TGTGCCAGCAGTTTACATAGGGACAGGAGCTACGAGCAGTACTTC	CASSLHRDRSYEQYF	TRBJ2-7	TRBV6-1	TRBD1	-
TGTGCCAGTAGGGTAGCGGGGGGGCCCACCGGGGAGCTGTTTTTT	CASRVAGGPTGELFF	TRBJ2-2	TRBV19	TRBD2	-
TGTGCCAGCAGTTACGGCAGGGAGACCCAGTACTTC	CASSYGRETQYF	TRBJ2-5	TRBV6-6	-	-
TGTGCCAGTAGTTCCGGGGACTACTGGAACACCGGGGAGCTGTTTTTT	CASSSGDYWNTGELFF	TRBJ2-2	TRBV19	TRBD2	-
TGTGCCAGCACCACGCCGGGGGAGGTGACTGAAAAACTGTTTTTT	CASTTPGEVTEKLFF	TRBJ1-4	TRBV28	-	-
TGTGCCAGCAGTTTGACAGGGTGGAGACGGAACACCGGGGAGCTGTTTTTT	CASSLTGWRRNTGELFF	TRBJ2-2	TRBV13	TRBD1	-
TGTGCCAGCAGCCAAGATCTTGTGGGGGTCGAGCAGTACTTC	CASSQDLVGVEQYF	TRBJ2-7	TRBV4-2	-	-
TGTGCCAGCAGCTCGACAGGGGGCGTGAAGACCCAGTACTTC	CASSSTGGVKTQYF	TRBJ2-5	TRBV11-2	TRBD1	-
TGCGCCAGCAGCGTTGGAGACAGGGAAGTCCCCTACGAGCAGTACTTC	CASSVGDREVPYEQYF	TRBJ2-7	TRBV5-1	TRBD1	-
TGTGCCAGCAAAACATCGGGCGGCACAGATACGCAGTATTTT	CASKTSGGTDTQYF	TRBJ2-3	TRBV6-5	-	-
TGTGCCAGCAGTTACTCCCAGGATTCGGGTGGCTACACCTTC	CASSYSQDSGGYTF	TRBJ1-2	TRBV6-6	-	-
TGTGCCAGCAGCTGGGGGACAGGGGAGGCTCAGCCCCAGCATTTT	CASSWGTGEAQPQHF	TRBJ1-5	TRBV11-2	TRBD1	few
TGTGCCAGCAGCTTGGAGGCGGGGGGCGTGCCCCAGCATTTT	CASSLEAGGVPQHF	TRBJ1-5	TRBV5-5	-	-
TGCGCCAGCAGCCAAGTGGAGGGCGCGGGCAACACTGAAGCTTTCTTT	CASSQVEGAGNTEAFF	TRBJ1-1	TRBV4-3	-	-
TGTGCCAGCTCACCTAGCGGCCAAGAGACCCAGTACTTC	CASSPSGQETQYF	TRBJ2-5	TRBV18	-	-
TGTGCCAGCAGCCAAGTCGGCGGTTCGAACACCGGGGAGCTGTTTTTT	CASSQVGGSNTGELFF	TRBJ2-2	TRBV14	-	once
TGTGCCAGCAGCCCACTCCGGGAACCCCACGAGCAGTACTTC	CASSPLREPHEQYF	TRBJ2-7	TRBV9	-	-
TGTGCCAGCTCACCAAACGCGGGCCGTCCATTAACCGGGGAGCTGTTTTTT	CASSPNAGRPLTGELFF	TRBJ2-2	TRBV18	-	-
TGCGCCAGCAGCCAAGATCCAGGGCTTGACGAGACCCAGTACTTC	CASSQDPGLDETQYF	TRBJ2-5	TRBV4-1	-	-
TGCGCCAGCAGCAGCAGGGCGGACACTGAAGCTTTCTTT	CASSSRADTEAFF	TRBJ1-1	TRBV4-3	-	-
TGTGCCAGCAGCTGGGCGGGGGGGCCCCACAATGAGCAGTTCTTC	CASSWAGGPHNEQFF	TRBJ2-1	TRBV11-3	TRBD2	-
TGCGCCAGCAGCCGGGACATCTATCAGCCCCAGCATTTT	CASSRDIYQPQHF	TRBJ1-5	TRBV4-1	-	-
TGCGCCAGCAGGGCACCGGGACTAGCGGGGGGGCCAGGGGAGCAGTTCTTC	CASRAPGLAGGPGEQFF	TRBJ2-1	TRBV5-1	TRBD2	-
TGTGCCAGCAGCTTGGCCGGGGATGTGCGGGAGACCCAGTACTTC	CASSLAGDVRETQYF	TRBJ2-5	TRBV5-4	-	once
TGTGCCAGCAGCTTTGGAGTTCCTCGGAGCACAGATACGCAGTATTTT	CASSFGVPRSTDTQYF	TRBJ2-3	TRBV5-4	-	-
TGTGCCAGCAGCTTAGATCAGTGGCAGTTCTTC	CASSLDQWQFF	TRBJ2-1	TRBV11-2	-	-
TGCGCCAGCAGCTTGTCCCGGGACAGGGTGGCTTTCTTT	CASSLSRDRVAFF	TRBJ1-1	TRBV5-1	TRBD1	-
TGTGCCAGCAGCGCCCGGGACATTGGCCCCAATGAGCAGTTCTTC	CASSARDIGPNEQFF	TRBJ2-1	TRBV5-5	-	-